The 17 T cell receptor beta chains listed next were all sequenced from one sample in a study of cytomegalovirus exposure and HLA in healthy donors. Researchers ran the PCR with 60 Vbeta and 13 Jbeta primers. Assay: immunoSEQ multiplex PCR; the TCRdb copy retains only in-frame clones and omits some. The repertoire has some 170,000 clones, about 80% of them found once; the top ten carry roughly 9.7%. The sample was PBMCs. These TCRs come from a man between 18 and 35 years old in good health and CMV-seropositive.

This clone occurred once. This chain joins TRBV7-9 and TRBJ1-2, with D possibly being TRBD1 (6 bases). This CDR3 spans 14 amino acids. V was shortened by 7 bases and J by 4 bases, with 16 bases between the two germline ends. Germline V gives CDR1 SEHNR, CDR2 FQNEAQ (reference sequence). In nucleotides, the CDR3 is TGTGCCAGCAACCCTGGGGGGGCAACCTATGGCTACACCTTC. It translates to CASNPGGATYGYTF.

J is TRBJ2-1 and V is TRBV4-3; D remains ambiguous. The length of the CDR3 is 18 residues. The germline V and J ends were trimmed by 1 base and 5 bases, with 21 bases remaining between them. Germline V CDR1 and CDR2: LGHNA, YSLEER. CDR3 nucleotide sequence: TGCGCCAGCAGCCAAGGAATCCTAGTCGGCAGACTCGACAATGAGCAGTTCTTC. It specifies CASSQGILVGRLDNEQFF.

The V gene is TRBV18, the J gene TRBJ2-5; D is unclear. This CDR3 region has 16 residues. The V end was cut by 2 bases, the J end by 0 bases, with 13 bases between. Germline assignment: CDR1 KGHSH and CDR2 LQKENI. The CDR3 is CASSPIPRTYQETQYF. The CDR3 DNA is TGTGCCAGCTCACCAATTCCGCGAACGTACCAAGAGACCCAGTACTTC. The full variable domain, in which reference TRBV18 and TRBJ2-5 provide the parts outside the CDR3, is NAGVMQNPRHLVRRRGQEARLRCSPMKGHSHVYWYRQLPEEGLKFMVYLQKENIIDESGMPKERFSAEFPKEGPSILRIQQVVRGDSAAYFCASSPIPRTYQETQYFGPGTRLLVL.

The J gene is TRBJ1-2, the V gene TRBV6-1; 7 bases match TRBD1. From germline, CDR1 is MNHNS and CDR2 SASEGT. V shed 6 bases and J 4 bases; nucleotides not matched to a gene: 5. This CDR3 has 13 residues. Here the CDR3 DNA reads TGTGCCAGCAGGGGGGACAGTTTCTATGGCTACACCTTC. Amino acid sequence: CASRGDSFYGYTF.

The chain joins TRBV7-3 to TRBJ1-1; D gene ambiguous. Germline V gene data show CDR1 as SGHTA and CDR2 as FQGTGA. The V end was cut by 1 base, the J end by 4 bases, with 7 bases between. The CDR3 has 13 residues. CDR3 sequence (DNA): TGTGCCAGCAGCTTAATCGAGGCCACTGAAGCTTTCTTT. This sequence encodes CASSLIEATEAFF. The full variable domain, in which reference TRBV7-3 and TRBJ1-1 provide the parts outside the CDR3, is GAGVSQTPSNKVTEKGKYVELRCDPISGHTALYWYRQSLGQGPEFLIYFQGTGAADDSGLPNDRFFAVRPEGSVSTLKIQRTERGDSAVYLCASSLIEATEAFFGQGTRLTVV.

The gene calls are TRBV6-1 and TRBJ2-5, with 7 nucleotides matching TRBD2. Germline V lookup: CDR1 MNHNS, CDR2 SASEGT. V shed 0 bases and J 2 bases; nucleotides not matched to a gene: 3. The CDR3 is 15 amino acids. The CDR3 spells CASSEALGGQETQYF. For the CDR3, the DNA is TGTGCCAGCAGTGAAGCCCTGGGGGGGCAAGAGACCCAGTACTTC.

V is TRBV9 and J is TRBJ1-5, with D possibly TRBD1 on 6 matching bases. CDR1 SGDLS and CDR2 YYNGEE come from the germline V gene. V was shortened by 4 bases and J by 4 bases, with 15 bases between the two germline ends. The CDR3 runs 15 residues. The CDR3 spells CASSLSGAVNQPQHF. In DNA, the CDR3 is TGTGCCAGCAGCCTATCAGGGGCGGTGAATCAGCCCCAGCATTTT.

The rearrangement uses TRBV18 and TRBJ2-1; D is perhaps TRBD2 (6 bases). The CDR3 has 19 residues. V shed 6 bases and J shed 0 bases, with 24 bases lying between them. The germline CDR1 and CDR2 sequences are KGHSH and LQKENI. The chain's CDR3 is CASSPRDSTGGTSYNEQFF. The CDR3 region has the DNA TGTGCCAGCTCCCCCCGGGACTCCACCGGGGGAACCTCCTACAATGAGCAGTTCTTC.

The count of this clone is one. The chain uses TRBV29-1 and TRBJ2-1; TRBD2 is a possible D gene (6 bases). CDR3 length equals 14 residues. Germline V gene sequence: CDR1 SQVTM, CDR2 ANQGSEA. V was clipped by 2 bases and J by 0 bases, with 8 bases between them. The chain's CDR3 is CSVEHGSSYNEQFF. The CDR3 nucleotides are TGCAGCGTTGAACACGGGAGCTCCTACAATGAGCAGTTCTTC.

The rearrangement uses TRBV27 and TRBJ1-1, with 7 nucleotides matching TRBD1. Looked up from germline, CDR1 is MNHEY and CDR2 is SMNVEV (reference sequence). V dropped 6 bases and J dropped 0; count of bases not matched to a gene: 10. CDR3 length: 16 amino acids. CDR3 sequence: CASSPTFGQVNTEAFF. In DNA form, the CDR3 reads TGTGCCAGCAGCCCTACGTTCGGACAGGTGAACACTGAAGCTTTCTTT.

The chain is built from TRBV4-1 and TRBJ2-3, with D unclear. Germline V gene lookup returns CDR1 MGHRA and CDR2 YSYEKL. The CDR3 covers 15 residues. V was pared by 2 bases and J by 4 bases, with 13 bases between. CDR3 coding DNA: TGCGCCAGCAGCCAAAGCCAGCAGGCTCCAGATACGCAGTATTTT. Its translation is CASSQSQQAPDTQYF.

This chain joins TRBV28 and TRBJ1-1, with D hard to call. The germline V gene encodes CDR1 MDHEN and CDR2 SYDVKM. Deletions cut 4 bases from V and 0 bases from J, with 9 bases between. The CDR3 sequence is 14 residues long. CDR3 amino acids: CASSYDILNTEAFF. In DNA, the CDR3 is TGTGCCAGCAGTTATGACATTTTGAACACTGAAGCTTTCTTT. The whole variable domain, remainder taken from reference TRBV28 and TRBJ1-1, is DVKVTQSSRYLVKRTGEKVFLECVQDMDHENMFWYRQDPGLGLRLIYFSYDVKMKEKGDIPEGYSVSREKKERFSLILESASTNQTSMYLCASSYDILNTEAFFGQGTRLTVV.

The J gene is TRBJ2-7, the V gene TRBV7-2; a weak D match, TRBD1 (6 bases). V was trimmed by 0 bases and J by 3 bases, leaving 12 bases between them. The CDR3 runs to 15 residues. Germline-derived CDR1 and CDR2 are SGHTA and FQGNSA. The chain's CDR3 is CASSLARTAYYEQYF. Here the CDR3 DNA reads TGTGCCAGCAGCTTAGCGAGGACAGCTTACTACGAGCAGTACTTC.

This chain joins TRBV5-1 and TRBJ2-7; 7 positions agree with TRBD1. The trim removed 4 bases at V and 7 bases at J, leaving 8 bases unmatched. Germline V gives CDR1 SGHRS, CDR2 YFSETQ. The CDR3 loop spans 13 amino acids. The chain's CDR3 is CASSTGQTREQYF. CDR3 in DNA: TGCGCCAGCAGCACGGGACAGACACGGGAGCAGTACTTC.

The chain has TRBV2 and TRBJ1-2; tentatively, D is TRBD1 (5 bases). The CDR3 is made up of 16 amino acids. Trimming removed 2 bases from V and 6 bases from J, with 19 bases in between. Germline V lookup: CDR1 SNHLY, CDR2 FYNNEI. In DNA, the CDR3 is TGTGCCAGCAGTGAAAGAAGGGGCCCTACCCCGGATGGCTACACCTTC. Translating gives CASSERRGPTPDGYTF.

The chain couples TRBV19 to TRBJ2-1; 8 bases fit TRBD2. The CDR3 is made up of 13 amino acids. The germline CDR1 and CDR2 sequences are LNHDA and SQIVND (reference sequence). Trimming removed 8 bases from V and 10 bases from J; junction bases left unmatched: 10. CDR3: CASGAGAWGEQFF. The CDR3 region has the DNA TGTGCCAGTGGAGCGGGAGCTTGGGGAGAGCAGTTCTTC. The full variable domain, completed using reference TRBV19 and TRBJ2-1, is DGGITQSPKYLFRKEGQNVTLSCEQNLNHDAMYWYRQDPGQGLRLIYYSQIVNDFQKGDIAEGYSVSREKKESFPLTVTSAQKNPTAFYLCASGAGAWGEQFFGPGTRLTVL.

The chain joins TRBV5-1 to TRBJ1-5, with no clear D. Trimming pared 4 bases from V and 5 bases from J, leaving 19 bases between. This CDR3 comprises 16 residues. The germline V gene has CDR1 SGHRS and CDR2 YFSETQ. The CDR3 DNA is TGCGCCAGCAGCCCCGGGGAAGGGTCGTTAGATCAGCCCCAGCATTTT. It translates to CASSPGEGSLDQPQHF.